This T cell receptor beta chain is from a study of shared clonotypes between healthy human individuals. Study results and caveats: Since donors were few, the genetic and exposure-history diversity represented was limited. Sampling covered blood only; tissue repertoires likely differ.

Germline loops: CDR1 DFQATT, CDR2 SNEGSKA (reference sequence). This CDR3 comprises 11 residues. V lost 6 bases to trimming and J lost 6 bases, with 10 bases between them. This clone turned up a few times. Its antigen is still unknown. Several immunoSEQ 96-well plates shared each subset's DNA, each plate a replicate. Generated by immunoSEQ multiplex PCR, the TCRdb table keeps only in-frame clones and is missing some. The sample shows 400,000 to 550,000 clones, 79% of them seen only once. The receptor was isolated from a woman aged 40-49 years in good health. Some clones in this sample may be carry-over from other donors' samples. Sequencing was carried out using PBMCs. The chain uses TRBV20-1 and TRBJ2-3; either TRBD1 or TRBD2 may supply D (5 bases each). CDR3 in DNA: TGCAGTGCCAATGAGGGGGATACGCAGTATTTT. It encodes CSANEGDTQYF.